This section outlines one TCR beta chain sequence together with its context. Germline CDR1 is LNHDA and CDR2 is SQIVND (reference sequence). The CDR3 length is 15 residues. The germline V and J ends were trimmed by 5 bases and 4 bases, with 14 bases remaining between them. These data are taken from a study of T cell responses to AZD1222 COVID-19 vaccine. TCRdb's copy holds only in-frame clones and misses some; the assay was immunoSEQ multiplex PCR. The data show 210,000 or so clones, 94% seen once. The starting material was peripheral blood, obtained 28 days after the second dose of the MenACWY control vaccine. This chain uses TRBV19 with TRBJ2-2; D is perhaps TRBD1 or TRBD2 (5 bases each). This TCR derives from an adult who received the MenACWY meningococcal vaccine as a control. CDR3 coding DNA: TGTGCCAGTAGTGGGACCCAACGAGGCACCGGGGAGCTGTTTTTT. Amino acid sequence: CASSGTQRGTGELFF.